These T cell receptor beta chains were read from a single sample in a study of blood T cell repertoires in COVID-19. Method: immunoSEQ multiplex PCR; TCRdb's copy keeps in-frame clones and lacks some. The sample shows roughly 330,000 clones, more than 70% of them seen only once. Sequencing was carried out using peripheral blood. All receptors come from a woman aged 50 to 65 with acute or convalescent COVID-19. The CDR3 runs from the conserved cysteine through the conserved F or W. Fields, in order: V gene, CDR3 protein.

v_call: TRBV9
cdr3_aa: CASSVGSIGGYGYTF

v_call: TRBV11-1
cdr3_aa: CASSLQKDTQYF

v_call: TRBV19
cdr3_aa: CASSALAGVSYNEQFF

v_call: TRBV5-8
cdr3_aa: CASSYRYGYTF

v_call: TRBV9
cdr3_aa: CASSPLARVPGELFF

v_call: TRBV5-4
cdr3_aa: CASSAGGTVNTGELFF

v_call: TRBV4-1
cdr3_aa: CASSQDRGRNQPQHF

v_call: TRBV2
cdr3_aa: CASRLGQGTNYGYTF

v_call: TRBV12-3/TRBV12-4
cdr3_aa: CASSFPYQPQHF

v_call: TRBV2
cdr3_aa: CASSARRFQGGDTEAFF

v_call: TRBV6-5
cdr3_aa: CASWVGTGRNYEQYF

v_call: TRBV6-2/TRBV6-3
cdr3_aa: CASSYPTGLGDQYF

v_call: TRBV12-5
cdr3_aa: CASGLVQQGSTEAFF

v_call: TRBV6-5
cdr3_aa: CASSREITEAFF

v_call: TRBV10-3
cdr3_aa: CAIRETNNSPLHF

v_call: TRBV15
cdr3_aa: CATSRGGTSGGTDTQYF

v_call: TRBV12-3/TRBV12-4
cdr3_aa: CASSLNEQFF

v_call: TRBV20-1
cdr3_aa: CAGHNQETQYF

v_call: TRBV25-1
cdr3_aa: CASSRQETQYF

v_call: TRBV5-1
cdr3_aa: CASSLLLQGNTEAFF

v_call: TRBV19
cdr3_aa: CASSMSGGFYEQYF

v_call: TRBV27
cdr3_aa: CASSYLFGQGPDTQYF

v_call: TRBV4-1
cdr3_aa: CASSPQGTGNTIYF

v_call: TRBV19
cdr3_aa: CASKRDSGRETQYF

v_call: TRBV7-9
cdr3_aa: CASSLATPGNTIYF

v_call: TRBV10-3
cdr3_aa: CAISEDRDTQYF

v_call: TRBV5-6
cdr3_aa: CASSPVQVTGELFF

v_call: TRBV2
cdr3_aa: CASSEANRGTQAFF

v_call: TRBV19
cdr3_aa: CASSPYSLGLAGKDTDTQYF

v_call: TRBV19
cdr3_aa: CASSSSGTSGPDTQYF

v_call: TRBV4-1
cdr3_aa: CASSQAAGGTGELFF

v_call: TRBV3-1/TRBV3-2
cdr3_aa: CASSLGLVNTGELFF

v_call: TRBV19
cdr3_aa: CASSIYRGGYGYTF

v_call: TRBV3-1/TRBV3-2
cdr3_aa: CASSQGFQLNTEAFF

v_call: TRBV7-2
cdr3_aa: CASSLFKQGPLHF

v_call: TRBV5-1
cdr3_aa: CASSEPGDGETQYF

v_call: TRBV15
cdr3_aa: CATSSGGQGAYEQYF

v_call: TRBV27
cdr3_aa: CASSLSGYGYTF

v_call: TRBV27
cdr3_aa: CASRTRGGNTEAFF

v_call: TRBV25-1
cdr3_aa: CASSWGSGTGELFF

v_call: TRBV7-9
cdr3_aa: CASSPGGEANEQFF

v_call: TRBV3-1/TRBV3-2
cdr3_aa: CASSPLTGDYGYTF

v_call: TRBV27
cdr3_aa: CASSLSGAGSSGGYTF

v_call: TRBV6-5
cdr3_aa: CASRPGQVVEKLFF

v_call: TRBV27
cdr3_aa: CASSLIGTGGIGTEAFF

v_call: TRBV10-2
cdr3_aa: CASSLAGTGLETQYF

v_call: TRBV11-2
cdr3_aa: CASSLEAEGYGYTF

v_call: TRBV6-2/TRBV6-3
cdr3_aa: CASSYSERKAFF